This T cell receptor (beta chain) was sequenced during a study of regulatory T cells in long-lasting Graves disease. Study at large: Treatment with antithyroid drugs for over 5 years, together with positive TSH receptor antibodies, meant persistent Graves' disease.

Sample time point: persistent/refractory GD, antithyroid drugs over 5 years with positive TRAb. RNA extracted from PBMCs served as the sequencing template. Germline lookup yields CDR1 LGHDT and CDR2 YNNKEL (reference sequence). The CDR3 runs 17 residues. V gave up 0 bases and J gave up 3 bases; unmatched junction bases: 5. This clonotype was counted a few times. Arm-PCR of CDR3 regions with iRepertoire HTBI primers generated TCR beta libraries. TCRdb called the multiplex PCR reads again in MiXCR, with one record for every CDR3 protein. The sample yields about 660,000 distinct CDR3 sequences, 25% to 35% seen once.

The receptor was isolated from a female donor with Graves disease. This chain joins TRBV3-1 and TRBJ1-1; 12 bases match TRBD1. The sequenced sample was peripheral blood mononuclear cells (PBMCs), obtained when the disease was refractory, from a patient treated with antithyroid drugs. Here the CDR3 DNA reads TGTGCCAGCAGCCAAGATAGGGGGGACAGGGGGCACACTGAAGCTTTCTTT. This encodes CASSQDRGDRGHTEAFF.